The sample holds a few counts of the clone carrying this T cell receptor beta chain. As yet, its antigen is unknown. The sample belongs to a study of T-cell memory formation after mild COVID-19. Study context: Largely donor-specific TCR clusters were found. Study conclusions and caveats: Clones that contracted from day 15 to 85 had balanced CD4/CD8; later expanders were CD4+ biased. Researchers could not confirm that second-wave clones peaking on day 37 targeted SARS-CoV-2. Some responding clones appeared in pre-infection memory, suggesting cross-reactive memory joined.

One entry per CDR3 protein, called by TCRdb with MiXCR from the 5' RACE reads. The sample holds approximately 200,000 distinct CDR3 sequences, 16% seen once. Germline CDR1 reads MNHNY; CDR2 reads SVGAGI (reference sequence). V dropped 6 bases and J dropped 4 bases, with 16 bases sitting between them. The CDR3 loop spans 14 amino acids. This sequence originates from an adult woman who had mild COVID-19 (a few samples of this study predate the infection). Cell type and time point are not known. V gene TRBV6-6 combines with J gene TRBJ2-7; D possibly corresponds to TRBD1 (5 bases). The sample was PBMCs or a T cell subset sorted from them (not recorded which). CDR3 bases: TGTGCCAGCAGCCGAGACTTCAGGGAATACGAGCAGTACTTC. The encoded protein is CASSRDFREYEQYF.